The entry below gives a single TCR beta chain sequence along with its context. Its matching antigen is unknown. This entry is derived from a study of blood T cells in healthy people across ages. Together with a sample-barcoded 5' primer, a J-beta primer mix was included in a second PCR lasting about 6 to 11 cycles. Sequencing yielded, for each sample, at least 2.5 million paired-end reads carrying CDR3. One entry per CDR3 protein, called by TCRdb with MiXCR from the 5' RACE reads. This sample has about 1,600,000 distinct CDR3 sequences, with around two fifths found just once. The CDR3 spans 16 residues. V shed 5 bases and J 7 bases; nucleotides not matched to a gene: 15. In germline, CDR1 is SGHVS, CDR2 FQNEAQ. Study results and limitations: More naive CD4+ cells and higher diversity were found in long-lived than in aged donors. Measured against age, TCR beta diversity per million T cells decreased in a roughly linear manner.

The sample was blood. The origin of this receptor is a woman between 18 and 29 years old in good health. The rearrangement links TRBV7-8 to TRBJ1-1, with TRBD1 matching 8 bases. The CDR3 reads CASSPRYGTGIIEAFF. The CDR3 DNA reads as TGTGCCAGCAGCCCTAGGTATGGGACAGGAATAATTGAAGCTTTCTTT.